The rows below give T cell receptor beta chains drawn from one sample of a study of CD8 T cells in ankylosing spondylitis. TCRdb recomputed calls from the 5' RACE reads with MiXCR, one row per CDR3 protein. The sample yields tens of thousands of distinct CDR3 sequences, more than 25% seen once. Input material: blood, either unsorted or a sorted T cell fraction (not recorded which). The receptors shown here come from a male donor with ankylosing spondylitis or in good health (not recorded which). The CDR3 runs from the conserved cysteine through the conserved F or W. D genes are given only for firm matches. Expanded clones are given a class, and other clones once, few, many or no size at all.

V gene,clone size,J gene,D gene,CDR3 protein,CDR3 DNA
TRBV5-1,.,TRBJ2-3,.,CASSPPSGFTDTQYF,TGCGCCAGCAGCCCCCCCAGCGGGTTCACAGATACGCAGTATTTT
TRBV27,many,TRBJ2-7,.,CASAPFQNYEQYF,TGTGCCAGCGCCCCATTCCAAAACTACGAGCAGTACTTC
TRBV20-1,many,TRBJ2-3,.,CSASNGDGSDTQYF,TGCAGTGCTAGTAACGGGGATGGGTCAGATACGCAGTATTTT
TRBV7-8,few,TRBJ2-5,.,CASSPGDSYQETQYF,TGTGCCAGCAGCCCCGGGGATTCGTACCAAGAGACCCAGTACTTC
TRBV7-3,few,TRBJ2-3,TRBD1,CASSLFSTGEDTQYF,TGTGCCAGCAGCTTATTCTCTACAGGGGAAGATACGCAGTATTTT
TRBV5-1,.,TRBJ1-3,.,CASSPTGNSGNTIYF,TGCGCCAGCAGCCCGACAGGCAACTCTGGAAACACCATATATTTT
TRBV6-1,.,TRBJ1-2,.,CASSAGIYGYTF,TGTGCCAGCAGTGCCGGGATCTATGGCTACACCTTC
TRBV29-1,.,TRBJ2-1,TRBD1,CSGQTTGGGEQFF,TGCAGCGGACAAACCACAGGGGGCGGTGAGCAGTTCTTC
TRBV28,many,TRBJ2-2,.,CASIRRDTGELFF,TGTGCCAGCATACGGCGGGACACCGGGGAGCTGTTTTTT
TRBV7-9,few,TRBJ2-1,.,CASSLRAEQFF,TGTGCCAGCAGCCTCCGCGCGGAGCAGTTCTTC
TRBV24-1,few,TRBJ2-1,.,CATSDWARNEQFF,TGTGCCACCAGTGATTGGGCCAGGAATGAGCAGTTCTTC
TRBV20-1,few,TRBJ1-1,.,CSARRENTEAFF,TGCAGTGCTAGGAGGGAGAACACTGAAGCTTTCTTT
TRBV3-1,.,TRBJ2-1,.,CASSQGFSAYNEQFF,TGTGCCAGCAGCCAAGGATTTAGCGCGTACAATGAGCAGTTCTTC
TRBV5-1,.,TRBJ1-1,.,CASSLFSAGRQMNTEAFF,TGCGCCAGCAGCTTATTTTCGGCGGGCCGCCAAATGAACACTGAAGCTTTCTTT
TRBV5-5,.,TRBJ1-3,TRBD1,CASSSHMDRISGNTIYF,TGTGCCAGCAGCTCACATATGGACAGGATCTCTGGAAACACCATATATTTT
TRBV5-1,few,TRBJ2-7,.,CASSPGLSTGEQYF,TGCGCCAGCAGCCCGGGACTCAGCACGGGCGAGCAGTACTTC
TRBV6-5,.,TRBJ2-1,TRBD2,CASSLAGGPDNEQFF,TGTGCCAGCAGTTTAGCGGGAGGGCCTGACAATGAGCAGTTCTTC
TRBV7-9,few,TRBJ1-6,.,CASNYSPLHF,TGTGCCAGCAACTATTCACCCCTCCACTTT
TRBV5-1,.,TRBJ1-2,.,CASSHQDSGYGYTF,TGCGCCAGCAGCCACCAGGATAGTGGGTATGGCTACACCTTC
TRBV20-1,few,TRBJ1-1,.,CSARESGDPEAFF,TGCAGTGCTAGAGAGTCGGGGGATCCTGAAGCTTTCTTT
TRBV20-1,few,TRBJ2-5,.,CSVSSPGTSDQETQYF,TGCAGTGTTTCGTCACCCGGGACAAGCGACCAAGAGACCCAGTACTTC
TRBV9,few,TRBJ1-1,.,CASSVEVGTEAFF,TGTGCCAGCAGCGTAGAAGTAGGGACTGAAGCTTTCTTT
TRBV5-5,.,TRBJ2-4,.,CASSLRTDLAKNIQYF,TGTGCCAGCAGCTTGCGGACAGACCTAGCCAAAAACATTCAGTACTTC
TRBV18,.,TRBJ1-2,.,CASSSSTGADEGYTF,TGTGCCAGCTCATCCTCAACAGGTGCGGATGAAGGCTACACCTTC
TRBV20-1,many,TRBJ2-5,.,CSADRVGTQETQYF,TGCAGTGCCGATCGAGTGGGTACCCAAGAGACCCAGTACTTC
TRBV5-1,.,TRBJ1-5,.,CASSFTGNSNQPQHF,TGCGCCAGCAGCTTTACAGGAAATAGCAATCAGCCCCAGCATTTT
TRBV10-3,.,TRBJ1-3,.,CAISESWTSSGNTIYF,TGTGCCATCAGTGAGTCGTGGACAAGCTCTGGAAACACCATATATTTT
TRBV29-1,.,TRBJ1-2,.,CSVEEGHGYTF,TGCAGCGTTGAGGAAGGGCATGGCTACACCTTC